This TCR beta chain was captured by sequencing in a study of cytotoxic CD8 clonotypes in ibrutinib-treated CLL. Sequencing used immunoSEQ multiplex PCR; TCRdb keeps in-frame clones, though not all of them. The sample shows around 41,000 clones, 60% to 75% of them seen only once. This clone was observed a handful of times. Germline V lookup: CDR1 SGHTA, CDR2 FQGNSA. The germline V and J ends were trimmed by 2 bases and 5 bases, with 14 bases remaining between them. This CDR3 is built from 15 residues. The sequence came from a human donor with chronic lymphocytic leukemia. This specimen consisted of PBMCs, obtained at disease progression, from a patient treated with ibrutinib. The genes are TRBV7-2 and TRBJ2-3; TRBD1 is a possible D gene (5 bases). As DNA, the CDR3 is TGTGCCAGCAGCTTAACGGCTGACAGTATAGATACGCAGTATTTT. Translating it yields CASSLTADSIDTQYF.